These 15 T cell receptor beta chains came from one sample sequenced in a study of OX40 agonist ivuxolimab in advanced cancers. Measured with immunoSEQ multiplex PCR; TCRdb has only the in-frame clones, and not every one. Of about 24,000 clones in the sample, just under 75% are singletons; the top ten hold around a sixth. The sequencing here drew on CD4+ or CD8+ T cells sorted from blood, taken in a trial of the OX40 agonist ivuxolimab. The receptors stem from an adult with an advanced solid tumor such as melanoma, head and neck, liver or kidney cancer.

The chain joins TRBV30 to TRBJ2-1; D is ambiguous. Germline CDR1 and CDR2: GTSNPN and SVGIG (reference sequence). V was cut by 1 base and J by 5 bases, with 6 bases left in between. The CDR3 has 12 amino acids. CDR3 nucleotide sequence: TGTGCCTGGAGTGGGACCAACAATGAGCAGTTCTTC. It specifies CAWSGTNNEQFF. Together with reference TRBV30 and TRBJ2-1, the CDR3 gives the full variable domain: SQTIHQWPATLVQPVGSPLSLECTVEGTSNPNLYWYRQAAGRGLQLLFYSVGIGQISSEVPQNLSASRPQDRQFILSSKKLLLSDSGFYLCAWSGTNNEQFFGPGTRLTVL.

J is TRBJ1-2 and V is TRBV13, with 12 bases aligning to TRBD1. Germline loops: CDR1 PRHDT, CDR2 FYEKMQ (reference sequence). This CDR3 has 16 amino acids. V shed 5 bases and J 8 bases; nucleotides not matched to a gene: 12. This CDR3 is CASSVGTGGAAGGYTF. DNA of the CDR3: TGTGCCAGCAGCGTTGGGACAGGGGGCGCCGCGGGAGGCTACACCTTC. Together with reference TRBV13 and TRBJ1-2, the CDR3 gives the full variable domain: AAGVIQSPRHLIKEKRETATLKCYPIPRHDTVYWYQQGPGQDPQFLISFYEKMQSDKGSIPDRFSAQQFSDYHSELNMSSLELGDSALYFCASSVGTGGAAGGYTFGSGTRLTVV.

This clone has just one count. This chain links TRBV9 with TRBJ2-5; 9 positions agree with TRBD1. This CDR3 has 14 amino acids. Germline V CDR1 and CDR2: SGDLS, YYNGEE. J lost 6 bases, V lost 3 bases, and 6 bases had no gene match. CDR3 sequence (DNA): TGTGCCAGCAGCGGGGGACAGGGAGGACAGACCCAGTACTTC. It codes for CASSGGQGGQTQYF.

This clone was picked up a small number of times. The genes are TRBV5-4 and TRBJ2-1; no clear D gene. CDR1 is SGHNT, CDR2 YYREEE, per germline (reference sequence). Deletions cut 1 base from V and 2 bases from J, with 13 bases between. This CDR3 spans 16 amino acids. The CDR3 DNA reads as TGTGCCAGCAGCTTGTGGCGCTCGAACCCCTACAATGAGCAGTTCTTC. Translating it yields CASSLWRSNPYNEQFF.

The V gene is TRBV7-6, the J gene TRBJ1-4; D is unclear. CDR1 SGHVS and CDR2 FNYEAQ come from the germline V gene. The CDR3 runs to 15 residues. The V gene lost 6 bases and the J gene lost 0 bases, with 11 bases spanning the gap. CDR3 bases: TGTGCCAGCAGTCGACTGTTTGCAACTAATGAAAAACTGTTTTTT. Protein: CASSRLFATNEKLFF.

The V gene is TRBV19, the J gene TRBJ2-5, with D maybe TRBD2 (5 bases). Germline V gene lookup returns CDR1 LNHDA and CDR2 SQIVND (reference sequence). The V and J ends lost 6 bases and 4 bases respectively, with 15 bases between them. This CDR3 has 14 amino acids. The DNA of the CDR3 is TGTGCCAGTAGCCTGGACTTAAGTCGAGAGACCCAGTACTTC. The encoded protein is CASSLDLSRETQYF.

The CDR3 DNA reads as TGTGCCAGCTCGGGAGACTCCACTAGCACAGATACGCAGTATTTT. Translating gives CASSGDSTSTDTQYF. The V call is TRBV7-2, the J call TRBJ2-3, with D possibly matching TRBD2 (6 bases). The CDR3 runs 15 residues. Germline values: CDR1 SGHTA, CDR2 FQGNSA. Between the trimmed V and J ends, which lost 8 bases and 0 bases, there was a span of 15 bases.

V gene TRBV7-9 combines with J gene TRBJ1-1, with D tentatively TRBD1 (5 bases). V was shortened by 5 bases and J by 8 bases, with 15 bases between the two germline ends. Germline V lookup: CDR1 SEHNR, CDR2 FQNEAQ (reference sequence). There are 13 residues in the CDR3. The CDR3 protein is CASSASGASEAFF. CDR3 nucleotides: TGTGCCAGCAGCGCCAGCGGGGCCAGCGAAGCTTTCTTT.

The rearrangement links TRBV28 to TRBJ2-1; the D gene could be TRBD1 or TRBD2 (5 bases each). V dropped 2 bases and J dropped 1 base, with 9 bases sitting between them. The CDR3 has 15 residues. From germline, CDR1 is MDHEN and CDR2 SYDVKM. This CDR3 is CASSLSGGSYNEQFF. In nucleotides, the CDR3 is TGTGCCAGCAGTTTAAGTGGGGGATCCTACAATGAGCAGTTCTTC. Full variable domain (remainder filled in from reference TRBV28 and TRBJ2-1): DVKVTQSSRYLVKRTGEKVFLECVQDMDHENMFWYRQDPGLGLRLIYFSYDVKMKEKGDIPEGYSVSREKKERFSLILESASTNQTSMYLCASSLSGGSYNEQFFGPGTRLTVL.

This rearrangement joins TRBV7-9 to TRBJ1-4; the match to TRBD1 covers 7 bases. Trimming at V came to 5 bases and at J to 3 bases, leaving 3 bases not matched to a gene. The CDR3 extends over 14 amino acids. CDR1 is SEHNR, CDR2 FQNEAQ, per germline (reference sequence). CDR3 in DNA: TGTGCCAGCAGCGCACAGGGGTCTAATGAAAAACTGTTTTTT. This sequence encodes CASSAQGSNEKLFF.

The chain has TRBV11-2 and TRBJ1-4; TRBD1 aligns across 8 bases. Trimming cost V 2 bases and J 3 bases; bases outside gene matches: 8. Germline V gene lookup returns CDR1 SGHAT and CDR2 FQNNGV. The CDR3 is 17 residues long. CDR3 nucleotides: TGTGCCAGCAGCTTACCCATCGACAGGGGCGCTAATGAAAAACTGTTTTTT. Translating it yields CASSLPIDRGANEKLFF.

Only one count was recorded for this clone. This chain connects TRBV6-5 to TRBJ2-7, with TRBD1 matching 7 bases. The CDR3 has 13 amino acids. Per germline, CDR1 MNHEY and CDR2 SVGAGI. Losses at the gene ends were 6 bases for V and 2 bases for J; bases not matched to a gene: 4. This CDR3 reads CASRDRVAYEQYF. The DNA of the CDR3 is TGTGCCAGCAGAGACAGGGTAGCCTACGAGCAGTACTTC.

In regard to this clone: This CDR3 is also generated by other DNA sequences in the sample. The rearrangement links TRBV7-9 to TRBJ2-1; TRBD2 agrees at 9 bases. The junction had 9 bases not matched to a gene; V was cut back by 3 bases and J by 6 bases. Germline loops: CDR1 SEHNR, CDR2 FQNEAQ (reference sequence). CDR3 length: 16 residues. For the CDR3, the DNA is TGTGCCAGCAGCTTTCTAGCGGGGAATTCGGGCAATGAGCAGTTCTTC. It codes for CASSFLAGNSGNEQFF. Variable domain in full (rest from reference TRBV7-9 and TRBJ2-1): DTGVSQNPRHKITKRGQNVTFRCDPISEHNRLYWYRQTLGQGPEFLTYFQNEAQLEKSRLLSDRFSAERPKGSFSTLEIQRTEQGDSAMYLCASSFLAGNSGNEQFFGPGTRLTVL.

This clone is medium-sized (0.01 to 0.1%). This chain uses TRBV11-2 with TRBJ2-7; D unclear. Germline CDR1 reads SGHAT; CDR2 reads FQNNGV. Trimming cost V 1 base and J 0 bases, with 10 bases left between them. This CDR3 spans 15 amino acids. The CDR3, as DNA: TGTGCCAGCAGCTTAGGCCCGCCAAGCTCCTACGAGCAGTACTTC. Protein sequence: CASSLGPPSSYEQYF. The variable domain in full, completed from reference TRBV11-2 and TRBJ2-7, reads EAGVAQSPRYKIIEKRQSVAFWCNPISGHATLYWYQQILGQGPKLLIQFQNNGVVDDSQLPKDRFSAERLKGVDSTLKIQPAKLEDSAVYLCASSLGPPSSYEQYFGPGTRLTVT.

The chain combines TRBV6-4 with TRBJ2-7, with 8 positions matching TRBD2. V shed 6 bases, J shed 7 bases, and the junction held 14 bases outside the gene matches. This CDR3 is 15 amino acids long. Per the germline V gene, CDR1 is MRHNA and CDR2 is SNTAGT. The CDR3 sequence: CASSLQRGPTREQYF. The CDR3 region has the DNA TGTGCCAGCAGCCTACAGCGGGGGCCCACCCGGGAGCAGTACTTC.